The 25 T cell receptor beta chains listed next were all sequenced from one sample in a study of blood T cell repertoires in COVID-19. Sequencing used immunoSEQ multiplex PCR; TCRdb keeps in-frame clones, though not all of them. This repertoire shows some 45,000 clones, about 80% found once; its top ten account for roughly 20%. The sequencing input was peripheral blood. The receptors shown here come from a man between 65 and 85 years old with acute or convalescent COVID-19.

This clone was seen a single time. This chain's CDR3 is CASSEVRNTEAFF. CDR3 DNA: TGTGCCAGCAGTGAAGTCCGGAACACTGAAGCTTTCTTT. V usage is TRBV6-1 and J usage is TRBJ1-1, with D unclear. This CDR3 region has 13 residues. Between the trimmed V and J ends, which lost 1 base and 1 base, there was a span of 4 bases. In germline, CDR1 is MNHNS, CDR2 SASEGT.

The CDR3 DNA reads as TGCGCCAGCAGCTTGGAAGGAGGAAATCAGCCCCAGCATTTT. Its translation is CASSLEGGNQPQHF. The chain uses TRBV5-1 and TRBJ1-5, with D unclear. V lost 0 bases, J lost 4 bases, and 8 bases lay in between. The germline V gene has CDR1 SGHRS and CDR2 YFSETQ. CDR3 length: 14 residues.

The chain combines TRBV7-2 with TRBJ2-7; TRBD1 aligns across 7 bases. The CDR3 has 15 residues. The junction had 9 bases not matched to a gene; V was cut back by 5 bases and J by 2 bases. Germline V gene sequence: CDR1 SGHTA, CDR2 FQGNSA. The CDR3, as DNA: TGTGCCAGCAGCCGTACCCGACAGGGAGCCTACGAGCAGTACTTC. Its translation: CASSRTRQGAYEQYF.

With respect to this clone: This likely comes from a read error, as the CDR3 has no conserved phenylalanine or tryptophan at its end. The DNA is left out, because the CDR3 cannot be placed on it with certainty; the CDR3 is given as TCRdb lists it. The rearrangement uses TRBV18 and TRBJ1-5. From germline, CDR1 is KGHSH and CDR2 LQKENI. A total of 10 residues make up the CDR3, ends included. The CDR3 spells CASSRDMGGG.

This chain joins TRBV3-1 (or the pseudogene TRBV3-2) and TRBJ2-5; TRBD1 matches at 8 bases. There are 15 residues in the CDR3. Trimming removed 5 bases from V and 4 bases from J; junction bases left unmatched: 9. Germline V lookup: CDR1 LGHDT, CDR2 YNNKEL (reference sequence). CDR3 coding DNA: TGTGCCAGCAGCTCAGGACAGGGAAGCGGAGAGACCCAGTACTTC. This translates into CASSSGQGSGETQYF.

In DNA, the CDR3 is TGTGCCAGCAGCTCTGGACAGATCTCCTACGAGCAGTACTTC. As protein: CASSSGQISYEQYF. This chain uses TRBV7-8 with TRBJ2-7; D is perhaps TRBD1 (6 bases). Germline-derived CDR1 and CDR2 are SGHVS and FQNEAQ. The CDR3 spans 14 residues. V was trimmed by 4 bases and J by 0 bases, leaving 10 bases between them.

This clone was observed a single time. The chain has TRBV30 and TRBJ1-5; 12 bases map to TRBD1. V trimming: 1 base; J trimming: 7 bases; junction bases outside the gene matches: 8. CDR1 and CDR2 from the germline V gene are GTSNPN and SVGIG (reference sequence). The CDR3 sequence is 16 residues long. In DNA, the CDR3 is TGTGCCTGGAGTGGGGGGACAGGGGGCTTGGGACAGCCCCAGCATTTT. It encodes CAWSGGTGGLGQPQHF. Supplemented by reference TRBV30 and TRBJ1-5, the full variable domain reads SQTIHQWPATLVQPVGSPLSLECTVEGTSNPNLYWYRQAAGRGLQLLFYSVGIGQISSEVPQNLSASRPQDRQFILSSKKLLLSDSGFYLCAWSGGTGGLGQPQHFGDGTRLSIL.

V and J are TRBV19 and TRBJ1-3; D gene uncertain. This CDR3 contains 14 residues. In germline, CDR1 is LNHDA, CDR2 SQIVND (reference sequence). With 3 bases removed from V and 0 bases from J, the gap between germline ends came to 6 bases. The CDR3: CASSIGGSGNTIYF. The CDR3 region has the DNA TGTGCCAGTAGTATTGGAGGCTCTGGAAACACCATATATTTT.

This clone occurred once. This chain uses TRBV19 with TRBJ1-4, with 7 bases identical to TRBD1. With 5 bases clipped from V and 7 bases from J, the junction kept 4 bases outside the gene matches. From germline, CDR1 is LNHDA and CDR2 SQIVND (reference sequence). The CDR3 totals 13 residues. CDR3 sequence: CASSQGDLEKLFF. The CDR3 region has the DNA TGTGCCAGTAGTCAGGGGGACCTTGAAAAACTGTTTTTT. Looking up the rest from reference TRBV19 and TRBJ1-4 gives the full variable domain: DGGITQSPKYLFRKEGQNVTLSCEQNLNHDAMYWYRQDPGQGLRLIYYSQIVNDFQKGDIAEGYSVSREKKESFPLTVTSAQKNPTAFYLCASSQGDLEKLFFGSGTQLSVL.

This chain joins TRBV4-1 and TRBJ2-3; TRBD1 is a possible D gene (7 bases). The germline V gene encodes CDR1 MGHRA and CDR2 YSYEKL. V lost 4 bases and J lost 5, with 22 bases in between. This CDR3 is 17 amino acids long. CDR3 coding DNA: TGCGCCAGCAGCCCCTCCCGGGACAGCTCGGAGGGAGATACGCAGTATTTT. It codes for CASSPSRDSSEGDTQYF.

V usage is TRBV5-1 and J usage is TRBJ2-2; 8 bases line up with TRBD1. In germline, CDR1 is SGHRS, CDR2 YFSETQ. Trimming took 2 bases from V and 2 from J; bases not matched to a gene: 5. The CDR3 loop spans 16 amino acids. As DNA, the CDR3 is TGCGCCAGCAGCTTCAGGGGGCAGATAAACACCGGGGAGCTGTTTTTT. Translating gives CASSFRGQINTGELFF.

The V gene is TRBV5-1, the J gene TRBJ1-1; 8 positions match TRBD1. V was clipped by 1 base and J by 5 bases; unmatched bases: 10. The CDR3 has 16 amino acids. Germline V CDR1 and CDR2: SGHRS, YFSETQ. This CDR3 reads CASSLRAGGGWTEAFF. The DNA for the CDR3 is TGCGCCAGCAGCTTGAGGGCAGGGGGCGGGTGGACTGAAGCTTTCTTT. Supplemented by reference TRBV5-1 and TRBJ1-1, the full variable domain reads KAGVTQTPRYLIKTRGQQVTLSCSPISGHRSVSWYQQTPGQGLQFLFEYFSETQRNKGNFPGRFSGRQFSNSRSEMNVSTLELGDSALYLCASSLRAGGGWTEAFFGQGTRLTVV.

The chain employs TRBV3-1 (or the pseudogene TRBV3-2) and TRBJ1-5, with 9 nucleotides matching TRBD1. Germline assignment: CDR1 LGHDT and CDR2 YNNKEL (reference sequence). The CDR3 is 17 amino acids. V shed 4 bases, J shed 4 bases, and the junction held 11 bases outside the gene matches. The CDR3 protein is CASSPWTGAQLNQPQHF. CDR3 nucleotide sequence: TGTGCCAGCAGCCCTTGGACAGGGGCTCAACTAAATCAGCCCCAGCATTTT.

The chain is built from TRBV7-8 and TRBJ1-5, with 9 bases identical to TRBD1. Germline V gene data show CDR1 as SGHVS and CDR2 as FQNEAQ. The trim removed 3 bases at V and 7 bases at J, leaving 13 bases unmatched. This CDR3 has 17 residues. CDR3 amino acids: CASSFYRGPNTWQPQHF. Written as DNA, the CDR3 is TGTGCCAGCAGCTTTTACAGGGGGCCCAATACTTGGCAGCCCCAGCATTTT.

The chain couples TRBV18 to TRBJ1-5; possibly TRBD1 for D (5 bases). V was trimmed by 4 bases and J by 6 bases, leaving 16 bases between them. CDR1 KGHSH and CDR2 LQKENI come from the germline V gene. This CDR3 comprises 15 residues. The CDR3 DNA sequence: TGTGCCAGCTCACGAGGCCAGGGAAGGGGTCAGCCCCAGCATTTT. It is translated as CASSRGQGRGQPQHF.

The chain is built from TRBV15 and TRBJ2-2; D is ambiguous. The V gene's germline CDR1 is LNHNV and CDR2 YYDKDF (reference sequence). The CDR3 is 15 residues long. V was cut by 5 bases and J by 1 base, with 11 bases left in between. The CDR3 protein is CATSSLSRNTGELFF. The CDR3, as DNA: TGTGCCACCAGCTCCCTCTCGAGGAACACCGGGGAGCTGTTTTTT.

V gene TRBV24-1 combines with J gene TRBJ2-2; 7 bases map to TRBD2. V dropped 0 bases and J dropped 1; count of bases not matched to a gene: 4. The CDR3 is 17 amino acids. Germline-derived CDR1 and CDR2 are KGHDR and SFDVKD. The CDR3 DNA sequence: TGTGCCACCAGTGATTTGGTCCAGCGGGGGAACACCGGGGAGCTGTTTTTT. This sequence encodes CATSDLVQRGNTGELFF.

The chain has TRBV7-2 and TRBJ2-1; 10 bases line up with TRBD2. Trimming took 2 bases from V and 8 from J; bases not matched to a gene: 6. The CDR3 runs to 15 residues. Germline-derived CDR1 and CDR2 are SGHTA and FQGNSA. CDR3 coding DNA: TGTGCCAGCAGCTTACAGCGGGGGGGTATAGATGAGCAGTTCTTC. It specifies CASSLQRGGIDEQFF.

This chain joins TRBV19 and TRBJ2-1, with D possibly TRBD2 on 5 matching bases. The CDR3 sequence is 13 residues long. V lost 3 bases, J lost 6 bases, and 9 bases lay in between. CDR1 is LNHDA, CDR2 SQIVND, per germline (reference sequence). The CDR3 is CASSIQAGNEQFF. The DNA of the CDR3 is TGTGCCAGTAGTATTCAGGCGGGCAATGAGCAGTTCTTC. The whole variable domain, remainder taken from reference TRBV19 and TRBJ2-1, is DGGITQSPKYLFRKEGQNVTLSCEQNLNHDAMYWYRQDPGQGLRLIYYSQIVNDFQKGDIAEGYSVSREKKESFPLTVTSAQKNPTAFYLCASSIQAGNEQFFGPGTRLTVL.

This chain joins TRBV5-1 and TRBJ2-2, with TRBD2 identical over 9 bases. The CDR3 is made up of 16 amino acids. Per the germline V gene, CDR1 is SGHRS and CDR2 is YFSETQ. Trimming removed 4 bases from V and 0 bases from J; junction bases left unmatched: 4. CDR3: CASSLSGGTNTGELFF. The CDR3 coding sequence is TGCGCCAGCAGCCTTAGCGGGGGTACGAACACCGGGGAGCTGTTTTTT.

This clone was counted only a few times. The V gene is TRBV5-1, the J gene TRBJ1-2, with D possibly TRBD1 on 5 matching bases. CDR1 and CDR2 from the germline V gene are SGHRS and YFSETQ. V was clipped by 0 bases and J by 6 bases, with 12 bases between them. The CDR3 sequence is 14 residues long. This CDR3 is CASSLGRVANGYTF. The CDR3 DNA reads as TGCGCCAGCAGCTTGGGCAGGGTAGCCAATGGCTACACCTTC. The whole variable domain, remainder taken from reference TRBV5-1 and TRBJ1-2, is KAGVTQTPRYLIKTRGQQVTLSCSPISGHRSVSWYQQTPGQGLQFLFEYFSETQRNKGNFPGRFSGRQFSNSRSEMNVSTLELGDSALYLCASSLGRVANGYTFGSGTRLTVV.

The rearrangement links TRBV5-1 to TRBJ2-2; TRBD2 is a possible D gene (5 bases). CDR3 length: 16 residues. Deletions cut 2 bases from V and 0 bases from J, with 11 bases between. CDR1 SGHRS and CDR2 YFSETQ come from the germline V gene. CDR3 protein: CASSFSGKPNTGELFF. The CDR3 bases are TGCGCCAGCAGCTTCTCGGGGAAACCGAACACCGGGGAGCTGTTTTTT.

This clone appeared a few times. This chain uses TRBV18 with TRBJ1-4; D perhaps matches TRBD1 (5 bases). Germline V gene lookup returns CDR1 KGHSH and CDR2 LQKENI. Trimming cost V 3 bases and J 2 bases, with 16 bases left between them. The CDR3 runs to 17 residues. The CDR3 DNA follows: TGTGCCAGCTCACCGCGGCAGGGAGGGATTACTAATGAAAAACTGTTTTTT. As protein: CASSPRQGGITNEKLFF.

The rearrangement joins TRBV25-1 to TRBJ1-2; D perhaps matches TRBD1 (6 bases). Germline values: CDR1 MGHDK, CDR2 SYGVNS. The length of the CDR3 is 13 residues. Trimming removed 4 bases at V and 4 bases at J, with 10 bases between. DNA for the CDR3: TGTGCCAGCAGTGGGGGACACATCTATGGCTACACCTTC. Translated, it gives CASSGGHIYGYTF.

The V and J genes are TRBV5-6 and TRBJ2-5; 8 bases agree with TRBD1. The CDR3 contains 15 residues. V lost 3 bases to trimming and J lost 0 bases; unmatched junction nucleotides: 4. Per the germline V gene, CDR1 is SGHDT and CDR2 is YYEEEE. The DNA of the CDR3 is TGTGCCAGCAGCTACCGGGACAGGTACCAAGAGACCCAGTACTTC. Its protein is CASSYRDRYQETQYF.